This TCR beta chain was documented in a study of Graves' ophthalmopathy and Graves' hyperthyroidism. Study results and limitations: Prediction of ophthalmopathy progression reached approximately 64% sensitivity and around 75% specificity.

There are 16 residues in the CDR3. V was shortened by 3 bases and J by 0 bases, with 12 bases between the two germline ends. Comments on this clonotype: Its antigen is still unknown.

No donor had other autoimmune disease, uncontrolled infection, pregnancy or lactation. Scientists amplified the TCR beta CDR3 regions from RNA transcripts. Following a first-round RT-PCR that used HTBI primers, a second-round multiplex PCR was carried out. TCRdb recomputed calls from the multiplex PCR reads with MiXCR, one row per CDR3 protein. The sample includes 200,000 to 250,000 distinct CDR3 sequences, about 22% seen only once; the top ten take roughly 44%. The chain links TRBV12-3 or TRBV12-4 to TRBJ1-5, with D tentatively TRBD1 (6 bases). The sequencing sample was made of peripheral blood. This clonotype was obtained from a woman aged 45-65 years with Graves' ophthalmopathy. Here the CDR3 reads CASSLVQGSSNQPQHF. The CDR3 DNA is TGTGCCAGCAGTTTGGTGCAGGGGTCTAGCAATCAGCCCCAGCATTTT.